One and the same sample provided the 14 T cell receptor beta chains below, sequenced in a study of T cell repertoires in cytomegalovirus infection. TCRdb passed the reads through MiXCR, listing each CDR3 protein once. The sample yields around 170,000 distinct CDR3 sequences, roughly 17% seen once. The sequenced material came from CD8+ T cells from PBMCs. All receptors derive from a human donor in good health (CMV status not recorded). Some clones in this sample may be carry-over from other donors' samples.

This clonotype was counted a few times. The chain employs TRBV7-3 and TRBJ2-1; D is unclear. The CDR3 sequence is 13 residues long. CDR1 SGHTA and CDR2 FQGTGA come from the germline V gene. V was pared by 1 base and J by 7 bases, with 8 bases between. The CDR3 region is CASSLKQTNEQFF. In DNA, the CDR3 is TGTGCCAGCAGCTTAAAACAGACTAATGAGCAGTTCTTC.

The V and J genes are TRBV7-8 and TRBJ2-1, with 9 bases identical to TRBD2. Looked up from germline, CDR1 is SGHVS and CDR2 is FQNEAQ. With V trimmed by 1 base and J by 0 bases, 7 bases remained unmatched. The CDR3 sequence is 18 residues long. CDR3 bases: TGTGCCAGCAGCTTAGAGGCTAGCGGGGACAGCTCCTACAATGAGCAGTTCTTC. Translating it yields CASSLEASGDSSYNEQFF.

This clonotype appeared a few times. The V gene is TRBV7-2, the J gene TRBJ1-1, with TRBD1 as a possible D gene (6 bases). Germline V CDR1 and CDR2: SGHTA, FQGNSA. V gave up 5 bases and J gave up 11 bases, with 15 bases separating them. This CDR3 region has 12 residues. The CDR3 nucleotides read TGTGCCAGCAGCCCATGGACAGAGGATGCTTTCTTT. Translated: CASSPWTEDAFF. Full variable domain (outside the CDR3, taken from reference TRBV7-2 and TRBJ1-1): GAGVSQSPSNKVTEKGKDVELRCDPISGHTALYWYRQSLGQGLEFLIYFQGNSAPDKSGLPSDRFSAERTGGSVSTLTIQRTQQEDSAVYLCASSPWTEDAFFGQGTRLTVV.

The gene calls are TRBV7-3 and TRBJ2-7; 8 bases line up with TRBD1. The CDR3 totals 16 residues. Germline-derived CDR1 and CDR2 are SGHTA and FQGTGA. V was pared by 5 bases and J by 2 bases, with 11 bases of the junction left unmatched. The CDR3 sequence is CASSPAGGQVPYEQYF. The CDR3 coding sequence is TGTGCCAGCAGCCCCGCCGGGGGACAGGTACCCTACGAGCAGTACTTC.

The sample holds a few counts of this clonotype. The chain employs TRBV6-2 or TRBV6-3 and TRBJ2-7; 9 bases line up with TRBD2. The CDR3 runs 18 residues. Germline values: CDR1 MNHEY, CDR2 SVGEGT. Trimming at V came to 6 bases and at J to 0 bases, leaving 15 bases not matched to a gene. CDR3 protein: CASRPGLAYLNTSYEQYF. CDR3 coding DNA: TGTGCCAGCAGGCCGGGACTAGCCTATTTGAACACCTCCTACGAGCAGTACTTC.

This clonotype was found many times. The rearrangement joins TRBV7-2 to TRBJ2-7; weak D call: TRBD1 (8 bases). The CDR3 covers 15 residues. In germline, CDR1 is SGHTA, CDR2 FQGNSA. Trimming left V 6 bases short and J 3 bases short, with 18 bases between. In nucleotides, the CDR3 is TGTGCCAGCAGTTACACAGGGGGGGCGAACTACGAGCAGTACTTC. Its translation: CASSYTGGANYEQYF.

The chain employs TRBV19 and TRBJ2-1; 7 bases fit TRBD1. The CDR3 sequence is 15 residues long. With 5 bases clipped from V and 1 base from J, the junction kept 5 bases outside the gene matches. Germline lookup yields CDR1 LNHDA and CDR2 SQIVND (reference sequence). This CDR3 is CASSPGQESYNEQFF. The CDR3 nucleotides are TGTGCCAGTAGTCCCGGACAGGAGTCCTACAATGAGCAGTTCTTC.

This clonotype was detected only a few times. V is TRBV28 and J is TRBJ1-2; 9 positions match TRBD1. Trimming removed 4 bases from V and 2 bases from J; junction bases left unmatched: 14. CDR1 is MDHEN, CDR2 SYDVKM, per germline. The CDR3 is made up of 18 amino acids. CDR3 in amino acids: CASSSPQKGTGRNYGYTF. The CDR3 DNA is TGTGCCAGCAGTTCACCACAAAAGGGGACAGGGAGGAACTATGGCTACACCTTC.

This clonotype was picked up a small number of times. CDR3 amino acids: CASSYVLNTEAFF. The DNA for the CDR3 is TGTGCCAGCAGTTACGTGTTGAACACTGAAGCTTTCTTT. The chain recombines TRBV6-2 or TRBV6-3 with TRBJ1-1; D remains unclear. V lost 2 bases and J lost 0, with 4 bases in between. Germline loops: CDR1 MNHEY, CDR2 SVGEGT. The CDR3 spans 13 residues.

This clonotype showed up just a few times. The chain combines TRBV25-1 with TRBJ1-1; D is unresolved. Germline V gives CDR1 MGHDK, CDR2 SYGVNS. The ends were cut back, 8 bases at V and 0 bases at J, with 4 bases in the middle. This CDR3 has 11 amino acids. CDR3 amino acids: CASYMNTEAFF. CDR3 DNA: TGTGCCAGCTACATGAACACTGAAGCTTTCTTT.

This chain links TRBV27 with TRBJ2-1, with TRBD2 matching over 9 bases. The J segment lost 9 bases and the V segment lost 2 bases, leaving 8 bases of the junction unmatched. CDR3 size: 15 residues. Germline CDR1 is MNHEY and CDR2 is SMNVEV (reference sequence). The CDR3 sequence is CASSLSLAGLGEQFF. CDR3 coding DNA: TGTGCCAGCAGTTTAAGTCTAGCGGGACTAGGTGAGCAGTTCTTC.

The rearrangement links TRBV15 to TRBJ2-2; D remains ambiguous. Per the germline V gene, CDR1 is LNHNV and CDR2 is YYDKDF (reference sequence). Trimming pared 1 base from V and 7 bases from J, leaving 7 bases between. This CDR3 is built from 13 residues. The CDR3 loop is CATSRVVGGELFF. The CDR3 DNA is TGTGCCACCAGCAGAGTGGTGGGCGGGGAGCTGTTTTTT. The full variable domain, with the rest looked up from reference TRBV15 and TRBJ2-2, is DAMVIQNPRYQVTQFGKPVTLSCSQTLNHNVMYWYQQKSSQAPKLLFHYYDKDFNNEADTPDNFQSRRPNTSFCFLDIRSPGLGDTAMYLCATSRVVGGELFFGEGSRLTVL.

This clonotype was counted many times. This chain connects TRBV6-1 to TRBJ1-1, with 7 nucleotides matching TRBD1. Germline assignment: CDR1 MNHNS and CDR2 SASEGT. The CDR3 spans 12 residues. V gave up 5 bases and J gave up 4 bases; unmatched junction bases: 1. The CDR3 loop is CASSTGVTEAFF. CDR3 DNA: TGTGCCAGCAGTACAGGGGTCACTGAAGCTTTCTTT.

There are a few counts of this clonotype. The rearrangement joins TRBV28 to TRBJ1-5; no definite D call. The CDR3 sequence is 14 residues long. The germline V and J ends were trimmed by 3 bases and 4 bases, with 10 bases remaining between them. Germline CDR1 and CDR2: MDHEN and SYDVKM. The CDR3, as DNA: TGTGCCAGCAGTTTTTGGTCAGAAAATCAGCCCCAGCATTTT. Translated, it gives CASSFWSENQPQHF.